This T cell receptor (beta chain) was recovered during a study of blood T cell repertoires in COVID-19. Background on the study: The United States, Italy and Spain supplied acute and convalescent COVID-19 samples. T cells, B-cell-depleted T cells, or PBMCs provided the cDNA or gDNA that served as material.

Original handling: Amplification of reference gene primers provided the estimated nucleated cell counts. Libraries were prepared by immunoSEQ multiplex PCR; TCRdb keeps only in-frame clonotypes and omits some of them. Clone size and V and J calls were adopted from that table, with D and trimming inferred from the DNA. The table records roughly 59,000 clones, 65% to 80% of them present only once. V lost 5 bases, J lost 1 base, and 13 bases lay in between. CDR1 and CDR2 (germline): KGHDR, SFDVKD. This CDR3 has 15 residues. J is TRBJ2-5 and V is TRBV24-1, with TRBD1 as a possible D gene (6 bases). Sequenced input: peripheral blood. The receptor was derived from a human donor in a cohort sampled during active COVID-19. As DNA, the CDR3 is TGTGCCACCAGTGGAAGAGGGGGAACCCAAGAGACCCAGTACTTC. It encodes CATSGRGGTQETQYF.